The next 3 T cell receptor beta chains were all read from a single sample in a study of radiotherapy plus CTLA-4 blockade in lung cancer. This table comes from immunoSEQ multiplex PCR, and its TCRdb copy is limited to in-frame clones, with some not included. There are about 95,000 clones in the sample; about 80% occur only once, and around 0.78% lies in the top ten. Sequencing used peripheral blood, obtained from a patient treated with radiotherapy plus ipilimumab. These receptors came from a human donor with non-small cell lung cancer who had stable disease on radiotherapy plus ipilimumab.

The chain is built from TRBV6-6 and TRBJ2-1; D might be TRBD1 (5 bases). V shed 3 bases and J shed 5 bases, with 11 bases lying between them. There are 14 residues in the CDR3. Looked up from germline, CDR1 is MNHNY and CDR2 is SVGAGI (reference sequence). CDR3 DNA sequence: TGTGCCAGCAGTTATGCTCAGGGTAACAATGAGCAGTTCTTC. This gives the protein CASSYAQGNNEQFF.

The genes are TRBV15 and TRBJ1-2; D is unclear. With 6 bases removed from V and 4 bases from J, the gap between germline ends came to 12 bases. This CDR3 is 13 amino acids long. Germline values: CDR1 LNHNV, CDR2 YYDKDF (reference sequence). The CDR3 sequence is CATRTDRGYGYTF. In DNA form, the CDR3 reads TGTGCCACCAGAACGGACCGAGGCTATGGCTACACCTTC.

The chain carries TRBV7-2 and TRBJ2-5; D unclear. CDR1 SGHTA and CDR2 FQGNSA come from the germline V gene. V was shortened by 5 bases and J by 5 bases, with 9 bases between the two germline ends. There are 12 residues in the CDR3. In DNA form, the CDR3 reads TGTGCCAGCAGCGACCGCCGGGAGACCCAGTACTTC. Protein product: CASSDRRETQYF.